The 15 T cell receptor beta chains given below trace back to one sample, sequenced in a study of beta chain features in type 1 diabetes. Expressed TCRB transcripts were sequenced because the entire RNA isolate underwent reverse transcription. TCRdb's copy holds only in-frame clones and misses some; the assay was immunoSEQ multiplex PCR. The table shows over 500,000 clones, with around 16% occurring only once. The sequenced material came from naive CD4+ T cells from blood. The receptors come from a young man in good health.

The rearrangement joins TRBV28 to TRBJ2-4; TRBD2 might be the D (6 bases). The CDR3 length is 11 residues. The germline V and J ends were trimmed by 6 bases and 13 bases, with 13 bases remaining between them. In germline, CDR1 is MDHEN, CDR2 SYDVKM. CDR3 DNA sequence: TGTGCCAGCAGCGAATCCGCGGGGCAGTACTTC. Translation gives CASSESAGQYF. Full variable domain (remainder filled in from reference TRBV28 and TRBJ2-4): DVKVTQSSRYLVKRTGEKVFLECVQDMDHENMFWYRQDPGLGLRLIYFSYDVKMKEKGDIPEGYSVSREKKERFSLILESASTNQTSMYLCASSESAGQYFGAGTRLSVL.

The rearrangement joins TRBV11-2 to TRBJ1-6, with TRBD1 matching over 7 bases. Germline V CDR1 and CDR2: SGHAT, FQNNGV. Trimming removed 5 bases from V and 8 bases from J; junction bases left unmatched: 9. This CDR3 has 15 residues. Here the CDR3 reads CASSTYRGRDSPLHF. The DNA of the CDR3 is TGTGCCAGCAGCACCTACAGGGGTAGGGATTCACCCCTCCACTTT.

About this clone itself: Additional DNA sequences in this sample encode the identical CDR3. The V call is TRBV4-3, the J call TRBJ2-3, with unresolved D. The germline V and J ends were trimmed by 0 bases and 6 bases, with 7 bases remaining between them. Germline CDR1 is LGHNA and CDR2 is YSLEER. The length of the CDR3 is 13 residues. CDR3 sequence: CASSQDYTDTQYF. The DNA for the CDR3 is TGCGCCAGCAGCCAAGATTACACGGATACGCAGTATTTT.

V gene TRBV29-1 combines with J gene TRBJ1-1, with D unclear. CDR1 and CDR2 (germline): SQVTM, ANQGSEA. V gave up 8 bases and J gave up 8 bases, with 21 bases separating them. This CDR3 has 13 amino acids. CDR3: CSHSPTLGPEAFF. The CDR3 bases are TGCAGCCATAGCCCAACGCTAGGTCCCGAAGCTTTCTTT.

A remark on this clone: The sample contains more than one DNA sequence encoding this CDR3. The chain employs TRBV7-2 and TRBJ2-5; tentative D call: TRBD1 (6 bases). The CDR3 loop spans 15 amino acids. Germline-derived CDR1 and CDR2 are SGHTA and FQGNSA. The V end lost 1 base, the J end lost 4 bases, and 13 bases lay between the germline ends. CDR3 sequence (DNA): TGTGCCAGCAGCTTAGGCAGGGGTAGGGGAGAGACCCAGTACTTC. Translation: CASSLGRGRGETQYF.

This clone has only a few counts. This rearrangement joins TRBV7-3 to TRBJ2-3; 10 nucleotides align to TRBD2. Germline CDR1 and CDR2: SGHTA and FQGTGA. The trim removed 1 base at V and 5 bases at J, leaving 12 bases unmatched. This CDR3 comprises 18 residues. The CDR3 here is CASSLKLAGALGGDTQYF. DNA of the CDR3: TGTGCCAGCAGCTTAAAGCTAGCGGGAGCCTTGGGGGGAGATACGCAGTATTTT.

V gene TRBV5-1 combines with J gene TRBJ2-7; 12 bases map to TRBD2. The CDR3 length is 16 residues. Germline CDR1 reads SGHRS; CDR2 reads YFSETQ. V shed 4 bases and J 2 bases; nucleotides not matched to a gene: 7. The CDR3 is CASSPLAGGRAYEQYF. The CDR3 DNA sequence: TGCGCCAGCAGCCCCCTAGCGGGAGGGCGGGCCTACGAGCAGTACTTC.

This clone was recorded once. The CDR3 nucleotides read TGTGCCAGCAGCGACAGCCACAATCAGCCCCAGCATTTT. The encoded protein is CASSDSHNQPQHF. V gene TRBV6-5 combines with J gene TRBJ1-5, with TRBD1 as a possible D gene (5 bases). This CDR3 is built from 13 residues. Trimming left V 6 bases short and J 3 bases short, with 9 bases between. In germline, CDR1 is MNHEY, CDR2 SVGAGI.

This clone was found a few times. This chain uses TRBV20-1 with TRBJ1-2; D gene unclear. CDR3 size: 11 residues. Germline loops: CDR1 DFQATT, CDR2 SNEGSKA (reference sequence). The ends were cut back, 6 bases at V and 3 bases at J, with 8 bases in the middle. Here the CDR3 DNA reads TGCAGTGCGGGGAATGACTATGGCTACACCTTC. Translated, it gives CSAGNDYGYTF.

As for this clone: At the DNA level, this CDR3 is encoded by other sequences in the same sample as well. The chain links TRBV18 to TRBJ2-3; D unresolved. Germline V gene lookup returns CDR1 KGHSH and CDR2 LQKENI. The CDR3 is 13 residues long. Between the trimmed V and J ends, which lost 1 base and 1 base, there was a span of 3 bases. The CDR3 bases are TGTGCCAGCTCACCACGGGGCACAGATACGCAGTATTTT. Amino acids: CASSPRGTDTQYF.

The J gene is TRBJ2-1, the V gene TRBV11-3, with 14 nucleotides matching TRBD2. Germline-derived CDR1 and CDR2 are SGHNT and YENEEA. This CDR3 spans 16 amino acids. The trim removed 6 bases at V and 7 bases at J, leaving 8 bases unmatched. CDR3 DNA: TGTGCCAGCAGTCCGGGGACTAGCGGGGGTCGTAATGAGCAGTTCTTC. It codes for CASSPGTSGGRNEQFF.

This clone was detected only a few times. The chain recombines TRBV6-4 with TRBJ2-1; possibly TRBD1 for D (5 bases). Trimming removed 0 bases at V and 4 bases at J, with 19 bases between. The CDR3 runs 18 residues. Germline V lookup: CDR1 MRHNA, CDR2 SNTAGT. CDR3 nucleotide sequence: TGTGCCAGCAGTGACTCGATTCTAGGGAAGACAGCTTACAATGAGCAGTTCTTC. Protein product: CASSDSILGKTAYNEQFF.

This chain links TRBV28 with TRBJ1-4; 8 nucleotides agree with TRBD1. The trim removed 4 bases at V and 7 bases at J, leaving 11 bases unmatched. The CDR3 spans 16 residues. Germline CDR1 reads MDHEN; CDR2 reads SYDVKM. This chain's CDR3 is CASSSPRTGLSEKLFF. CDR3 DNA: TGTGCCAGCAGTTCCCCACGGACAGGGCTTAGTGAAAAACTGTTTTTT.

This clone was counted a few times. The CDR3 DNA reads as TGTGCCAGCAGTTACCCGGCACAGGGGGGACATGAGCAGTTCTTC. Amino acid sequence: CASSYPAQGGHEQFF. The chain carries TRBV6-6 and TRBJ2-1, with 8 bases matching TRBD1. The CDR3 runs 15 residues. J lost 8 bases, V lost 2 bases, and 8 bases had no gene match. The germline CDR1 and CDR2 sequences are MNHNY and SVGAGI (reference sequence).

This clone has a handful of counts. The chain employs TRBV28 and TRBJ2-1, with D tentatively TRBD1 or TRBD2 (5 bases each). This CDR3 spans 14 amino acids. Looked up from germline, CDR1 is MDHEN and CDR2 is SYDVKM. Between the trimmed V and J ends, which lost 10 bases and 5 bases, there was a span of 18 bases. The CDR3 reads CAITGALGNNEQFF. DNA of the CDR3: TGTGCCATCACCGGGGCCCTAGGGAACAATGAGCAGTTCTTC.